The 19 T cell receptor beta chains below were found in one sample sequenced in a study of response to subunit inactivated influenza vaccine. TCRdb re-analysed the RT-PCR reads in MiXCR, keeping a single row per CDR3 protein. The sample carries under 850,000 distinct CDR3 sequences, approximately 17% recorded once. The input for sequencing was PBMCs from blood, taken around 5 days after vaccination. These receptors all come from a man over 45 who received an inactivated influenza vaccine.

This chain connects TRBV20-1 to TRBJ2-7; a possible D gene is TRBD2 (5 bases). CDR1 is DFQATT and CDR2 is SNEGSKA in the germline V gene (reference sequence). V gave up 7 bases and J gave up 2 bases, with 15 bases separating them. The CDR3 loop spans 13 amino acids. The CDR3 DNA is TGCAGTGGTCGTAAGACTATCGCCTACGAGCAGTACTTC. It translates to CSGRKTIAYEQYF.

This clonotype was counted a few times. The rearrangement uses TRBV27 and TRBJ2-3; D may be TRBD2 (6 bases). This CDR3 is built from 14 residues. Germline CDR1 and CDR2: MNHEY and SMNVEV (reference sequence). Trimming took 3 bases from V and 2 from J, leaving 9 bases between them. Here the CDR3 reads CASSFSGATDTQYF. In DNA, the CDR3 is TGTGCCAGCAGTTTTAGCGGAGCCACAGATACGCAGTATTTT.

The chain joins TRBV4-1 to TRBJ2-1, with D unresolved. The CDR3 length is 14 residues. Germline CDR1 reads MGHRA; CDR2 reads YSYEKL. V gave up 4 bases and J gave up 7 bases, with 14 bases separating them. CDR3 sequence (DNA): TGCGCCAGCAGCCCCCCGCATCGCTGGAATGAGCAGTTCTTC. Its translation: CASSPPHRWNEQFF.

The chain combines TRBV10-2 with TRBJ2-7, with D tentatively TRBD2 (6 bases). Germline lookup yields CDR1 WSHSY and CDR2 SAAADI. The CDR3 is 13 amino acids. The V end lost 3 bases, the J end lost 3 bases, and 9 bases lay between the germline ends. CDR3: CASSDGGVYEQYF. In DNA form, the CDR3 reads TGCGCCAGCAGTGATGGCGGGGTCTACGAGCAGTACTTC.

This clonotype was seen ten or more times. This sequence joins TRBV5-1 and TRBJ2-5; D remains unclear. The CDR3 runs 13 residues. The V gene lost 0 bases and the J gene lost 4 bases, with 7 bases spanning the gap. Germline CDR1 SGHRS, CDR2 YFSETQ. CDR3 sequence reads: CASSLDGGETQYF. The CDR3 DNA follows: TGCGCCAGCAGCTTGGACGGCGGAGAGACCCAGTACTTC.

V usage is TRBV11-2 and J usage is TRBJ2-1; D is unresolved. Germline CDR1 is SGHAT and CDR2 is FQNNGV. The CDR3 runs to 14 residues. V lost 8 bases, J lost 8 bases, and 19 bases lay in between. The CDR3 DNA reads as TGTGCCAGCTTATTCAACCCAAACGGTCATGAGCAGTTCTTC. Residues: CASLFNPNGHEQFF.

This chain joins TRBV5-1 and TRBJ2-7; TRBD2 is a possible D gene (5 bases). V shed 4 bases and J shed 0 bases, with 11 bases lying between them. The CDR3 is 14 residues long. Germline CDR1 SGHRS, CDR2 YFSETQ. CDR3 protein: CASSEGSSSYEQYF. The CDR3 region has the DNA TGCGCCAGCAGCGAGGGCTCGAGCTCCTACGAGCAGTACTTC.

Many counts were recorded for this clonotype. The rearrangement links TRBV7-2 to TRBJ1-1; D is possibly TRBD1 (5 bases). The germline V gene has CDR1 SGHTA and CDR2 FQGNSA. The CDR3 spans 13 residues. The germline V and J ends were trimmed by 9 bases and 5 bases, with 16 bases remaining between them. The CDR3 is CASRPTRETEAFF. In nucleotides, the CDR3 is TGTGCCAGTAGACCAACCAGGGAGACTGAAGCTTTCTTT.

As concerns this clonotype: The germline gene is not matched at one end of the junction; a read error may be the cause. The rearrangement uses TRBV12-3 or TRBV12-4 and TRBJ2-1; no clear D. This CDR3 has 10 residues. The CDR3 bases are TGTGCCAGCAGTTTACGGCTATATTCGTTC. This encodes CASSLRLYSF.

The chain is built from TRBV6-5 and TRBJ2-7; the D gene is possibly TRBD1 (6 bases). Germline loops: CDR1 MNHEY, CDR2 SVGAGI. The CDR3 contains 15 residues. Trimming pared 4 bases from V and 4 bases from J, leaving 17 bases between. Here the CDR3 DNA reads TGTGCCAGCAGTTTAGGGGGTCCCACCTCTTACGAGCAGTACTTC. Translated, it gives CASSLGGPTSYEQYF.

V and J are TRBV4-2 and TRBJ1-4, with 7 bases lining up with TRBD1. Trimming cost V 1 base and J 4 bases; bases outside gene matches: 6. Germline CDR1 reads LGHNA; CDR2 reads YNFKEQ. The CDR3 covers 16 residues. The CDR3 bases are TGTGCCAGCAGCCAAGTTCGTGCAGGGGGTAATGAAAAACTGTTTTTT. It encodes CASSQVRAGGNEKLFF.

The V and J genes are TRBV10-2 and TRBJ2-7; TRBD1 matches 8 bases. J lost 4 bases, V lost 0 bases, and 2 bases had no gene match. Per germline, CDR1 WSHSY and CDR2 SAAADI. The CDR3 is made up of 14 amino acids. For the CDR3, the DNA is TGCGCCAGCAGTGAGTCGGACAGGGAGTACGAGCAGTACTTC. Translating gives CASSESDREYEQYF.

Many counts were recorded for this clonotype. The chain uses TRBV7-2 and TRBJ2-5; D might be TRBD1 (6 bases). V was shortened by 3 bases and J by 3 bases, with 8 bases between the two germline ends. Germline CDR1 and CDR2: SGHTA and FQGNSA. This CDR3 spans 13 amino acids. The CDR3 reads CASSFGQKETQYF. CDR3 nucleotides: TGTGCCAGCAGCTTCGGACAGAAAGAGACCCAGTACTTC. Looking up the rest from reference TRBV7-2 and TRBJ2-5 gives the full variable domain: GAGVSQSPSNKVTEKGKDVELRCDPISGHTALYWYRQSLGQGLEFLIYFQGNSAPDKSGLPSDRFSAERTGGSVSTLTIQRTQQEDSAVYLCASSFGQKETQYFGPGTRLLVL.

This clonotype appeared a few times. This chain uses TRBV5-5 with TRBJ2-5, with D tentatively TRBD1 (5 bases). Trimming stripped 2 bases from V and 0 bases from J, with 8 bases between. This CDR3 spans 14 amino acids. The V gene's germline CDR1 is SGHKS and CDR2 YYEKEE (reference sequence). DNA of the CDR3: TGTGCCAGCAGCTTCAGGGTGTACCAAGAGACCCAGTACTTC. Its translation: CASSFRVYQETQYF. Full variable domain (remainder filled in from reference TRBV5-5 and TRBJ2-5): DAGVTQSPTHLIKTRGQQVTLRCSPISGHKSVSWYQQVLGQGPQFIFQYYEKEERGRGNFPDRFSARQFPNYSSELNVNALLLGDSALYLCASSFRVYQETQYFGPGTRLLVL.

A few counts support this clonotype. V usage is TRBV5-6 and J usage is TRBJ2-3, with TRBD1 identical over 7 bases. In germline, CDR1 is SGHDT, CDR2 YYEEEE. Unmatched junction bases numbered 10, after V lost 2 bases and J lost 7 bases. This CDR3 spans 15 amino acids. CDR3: CASSFWTGFPHTQYF. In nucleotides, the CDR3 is TGTGCCAGCAGCTTCTGGACAGGTTTCCCTCATACGCAGTATTTT.

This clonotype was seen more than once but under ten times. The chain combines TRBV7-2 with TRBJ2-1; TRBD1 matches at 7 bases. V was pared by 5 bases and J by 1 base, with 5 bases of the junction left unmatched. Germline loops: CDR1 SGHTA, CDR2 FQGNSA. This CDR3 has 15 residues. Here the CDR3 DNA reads TGTGCCAGCAGCCGACAGGGTACATCCTACAATGAGCAGTTCTTC. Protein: CASSRQGTSYNEQFF. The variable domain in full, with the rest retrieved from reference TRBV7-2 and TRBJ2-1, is GAGVSQSPSNKVTEKGKDVELRCDPISGHTALYWYRQSLGQGLEFLIYFQGNSAPDKSGLPSDRFSAERTGGSVSTLTIQRTQQEDSAVYLCASSRQGTSYNEQFFGPGTRLTVL.

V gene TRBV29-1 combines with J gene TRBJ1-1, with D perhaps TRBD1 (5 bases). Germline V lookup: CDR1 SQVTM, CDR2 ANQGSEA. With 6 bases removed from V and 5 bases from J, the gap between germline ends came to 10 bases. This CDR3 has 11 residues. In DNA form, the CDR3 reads TGCAGCGTGGCAAGGGGAACTGAAGCTTTCTTT. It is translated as CSVARGTEAFF.

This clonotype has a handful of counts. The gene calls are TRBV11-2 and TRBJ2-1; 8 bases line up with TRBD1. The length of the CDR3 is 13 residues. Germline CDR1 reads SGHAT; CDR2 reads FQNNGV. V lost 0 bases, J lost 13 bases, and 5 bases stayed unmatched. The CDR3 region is CASSLDHGTGQFF. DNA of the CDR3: TGTGCCAGCAGCTTAGATCATGGGACAGGTCAGTTCTTC. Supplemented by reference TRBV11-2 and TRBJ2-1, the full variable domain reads EAGVAQSPRYKIIEKRQSVAFWCNPISGHATLYWYQQILGQGPKLLIQFQNNGVVDDSQLPKDRFSAERLKGVDSTLKIQPAKLEDSAVYLCASSLDHGTGQFFGPGTRLTVL.

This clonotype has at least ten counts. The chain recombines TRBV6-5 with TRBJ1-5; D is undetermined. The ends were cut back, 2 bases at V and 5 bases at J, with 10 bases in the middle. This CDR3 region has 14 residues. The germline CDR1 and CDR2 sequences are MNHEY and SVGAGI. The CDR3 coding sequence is TGTGCCAGCAGTTACAGGGTTGGAGATCAGCCCCAGCATTTT. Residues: CASSYRVGDQPQHF.